This is a list of T cell receptor beta chains from one sample in a study of early T cells in non-severe SARS-CoV-2 infection. Each CDR3 protein is one row after TCRdb ran MiXCR on the 5' RACE reads. Of about 88,000 distinct CDR3 sequences in the sample, 15% were seen once. Sequencing was performed on whole blood. These receptors all stem from an adult who was a healthcare worker with PCR-confirmed SARS-CoV-2 infection or an uninfected control (not recorded which). The CDR3 runs from the conserved cysteine through the conserved F or W. A D gene is named only where the DNA matches it firmly. Not every row has a clone size; where given, it reads once, few, many or a size class.

abundance	d_gene	v_gene	j_gene	CDR3nt	CDR3aa
many	-	TRBV12-3/TRBV12-4	TRBJ2-4	TGTGCCAGCAGTTTAGGGCTAGGGGGAAACATTCAGTACTTC	CASSLGLGGNIQYF
-	-	TRBV5-1	TRBJ2-3	TGCGCCAGCAGTTTCCTCCCCGGGGATACGCAGTATTTT	CASSFLPGDTQYF
-	-	TRBV19	TRBJ2-4	TGTGCCAGTAGCCCACAGGTAGCCAAAAACATTCAGTACTTC	CASSPQVAKNIQYF
few	-	TRBV20-1	TRBJ2-3	TGCAGTGCTAGAGGGACGAGCACAGATACGCAGTATTTT	CSARGTSTDTQYF
few	-	TRBV15	TRBJ2-2	TGTGCCACCAGCCCGGGACTTCTAAACACCGGGGAGCTGTTTTTT	CATSPGLLNTGELFF
-	TRBD2	TRBV20-1	TRBJ2-2	TGCAGTGCTAGGGGCGGGAGAGCCACCGGGGAGCTGTTTTTT	CSARGGRATGELFF
-	-	TRBV11-2	TRBJ2-1	TGTGCCAGCAGCTCTCGAGACGAGCAGTTCTTC	CASSSRDEQFF
-	-	TRBV7-9	TRBJ1-1	TGTGCCAGCAGCTTAGCAGGGGATTACGCTGAAGCTTTCTTT	CASSLAGDYAEAFF
-	TRBD1	TRBV7-2	TRBJ2-7	TGTGCCAGCAGCTTTATGGGACAGGGCTATTACGAGCAGTACTTC	CASSFMGQGYYEQYF
-	-	TRBV30	TRBJ2-7	TGTGCCTGGATCTTTTATAGTCGCTACGAGCAGTACTTC	CAWIFYSRYEQYF
few	TRBD1	TRBV27	TRBJ2-3	TGTGCCAGCTCCCCGGGCCGGAAGACAGGGATTCCGGATACGCAGTATTTT	CASSPGRKTGIPDTQYF
few	-	TRBV4-1	TRBJ2-7	TGCGCCAGCAGCCAGGCCGGGGTGGACTACGAGCAGTACTTC	CASSQAGVDYEQYF
-	TRBD2	TRBV12-3/TRBV12-4	TRBJ2-3	TGTGCCAGCAGTTTACGGACTAGAGGGGCAATGTCCGATACGCAGTATTTT	CASSLRTRGAMSDTQYF
-	-	TRBV6-6	TRBJ2-1	TGTGCCAGCATGGCCCCCGGACGGAATGAGCAGTTCTTC	CASMAPGRNEQFF
few	-	TRBV7-9	TRBJ1-2	TGTGCCAGCAGCATACAGGGTAGCTATGGCTACACCTTC	CASSIQGSYGYTF
few	-	TRBV28	TRBJ2-5	TGTGCCAGCAGTTTAGGCTTACAGGGGAGGCAAGAGACCCAGTACTTC	CASSLGLQGRQETQYF
-	-	TRBV11-2	TRBJ2-7	TGTGCCAGCAGTTTTGGCCAGGGAGTAACCTACGAGCAGTACTTC	CASSFGQGVTYEQYF
few	-	TRBV2	TRBJ2-5	TGTGCCAGCAGTGGGACAGCAGAGACCCAGTACTTC	CASSGTAETQYF
many	TRBD2	TRBV5-1	TRBJ2-7	TGCGCCAGCAGCTTGGGGACTAGCGGATACGAGCAGTACTTC	CASSLGTSGYEQYF
few	-	TRBV6-2/TRBV6-3	TRBJ2-5	TGTGCCAGCAGTTCCCGGGACTACCAAGAGACCCAGTACTTC	CASSSRDYQETQYF
-	-	TRBV28	TRBJ2-7	TGTGCCAGCAGTTTTGGCGAGGCGGCCTACGAGCAGTACTTC	CASSFGEAAYEQYF
-	-	TRBV28	TRBJ1-4	TGTGCCAGCAGTTTTGTCGGTGTCGGGAGGCGGGAAAAACTGTTTTTT	CASSFVGVGRREKLFF
-	TRBD2	TRBV20-1	TRBJ2-7	TGCAGTGCTAGCCGTAGCGGGAACATATACGAGCAGTACTTC	CSASRSGNIYEQYF
-	-	TRBV7-9	TRBJ2-1	TGTGCCAGCAGCCTACCGGAGGGAAGCTCCTACAATGAGCAGTTCTTC	CASSLPEGSSYNEQFF
many	TRBD1	TRBV29-1	TRBJ1-2	TGCAGCATAAGGACAGGGGCCAACTATGGCTACACCTTC	CSIRTGANYGYTF
many	TRBD2	TRBV12-3/TRBV12-4	TRBJ2-1	TGTGCCAGCAGGACTAGCGGATACAATGAGCAGTTCTTC	CASRTSGYNEQFF
many	-	TRBV5-1	TRBJ2-3	TGCGCCAGCAGCTTGCAGGCGAGCACAGATACGCAGTATTTT	CASSLQASTDTQYF
once	-	TRBV12-2	TRBJ1-2	TGTGCAAGTCGCTTACCTCCCAGGTTTAACTATGGCTACACCTTC	CASRLPPRFNYGYTF
many	TRBD2	TRBV10-2	TRBJ2-7	TGCGCCAGCAGTGAGGGGGCCACTAGCGGGAGCCACGAGCAGTACTTC	CASSEGATSGSHEQYF
-	TRBD2	TRBV29-1	TRBJ2-4	TGCAGCGTTGAAATAGCGGGAAAGGCAAACATTCAGTACTTC	CSVEIAGKANIQYF
-	-	TRBV27	TRBJ1-4	TGTGCCAGCCCCCCCTCCGACGAGGAAAAACTGTTTTTT	CASPPSDEEKLFF
-	-	TRBV18	TRBJ1-4	TGTGCCAGCTCATCCGGGACACTAAATGAAAAACTGTTTTTT	CASSSGTLNEKLFF
few	-	TRBV27	TRBJ2-2	TGTGCCAGCAGTTCCGGGACACCCGGGGAGCTGTTTTTT	CASSSGTPGELFF
few	TRBD1	TRBV6-4	TRBJ1-2	TGTGCCAGCAGTGGGACAGGGGGCTATGGCTACACCTTC	CASSGTGGYGYTF